The 18 T cell receptor beta chains below were found in one sample sequenced in a study of control samples from healthy donors and cancer patients. The assay was immunoSEQ multiplex PCR, and TCRdb's table has in-frame clones only and misses some. The sample has about 160,000 clones; around nine tenths are singletons. The sample comprised blood. The receptors derive from a man aged 25 to 45 in good health.

The chain is built from TRBV9 and TRBJ2-5; D may be TRBD2 (6 bases). Trimming took 1 base from V and 1 from J, leaving 11 bases between them. This CDR3 contains 15 residues. The germline CDR1 and CDR2 sequences are SGDLS and YYNGEE. For the CDR3, the DNA is TGTGCCAGCAGCGTAAGGGGACTTTCCCAAGAGACCCAGTACTTC. Translation gives CASSVRGLSQETQYF.

V is TRBV4-1 and J is TRBJ1-5; D is possibly TRBD1 (5 bases). Germline-derived CDR1 and CDR2 are MGHRA and YSYEKL. This CDR3 has 15 amino acids. Trimming pared 1 base from V and 2 bases from J, leaving 9 bases between. The DNA of the CDR3 is TGCGCCAGCAGCCAAGGACGGGACGGCAATCAGCCCCAGCATTTT. Its protein is CASSQGRDGNQPQHF.

V and J are TRBV18 and TRBJ2-2, with 7 positions matching TRBD2. V trimming: 6 bases; J trimming: 8 bases; junction bases outside the gene matches: 12. The germline gives CDR1 KGHSH, CDR2 LQKENI. The CDR3 extends over 15 amino acids. The CDR3 loop is CASSAGEGMKGELFF. In DNA, the CDR3 is TGTGCCAGCTCCGCGGGAGAAGGGATGAAAGGGGAGCTGTTTTTT.

The chain links TRBV3-1 (or the pseudogene TRBV3-2) to TRBJ2-5, with D uncertain. V was clipped by 4 bases and J by 0 bases, with 9 bases between them. Germline assignment: CDR1 LGHDT and CDR2 YNNKEL (reference sequence). The CDR3 is 14 amino acids. CDR3 in DNA: TGTGCCAGCAGCCCCCCGGACGACCAAGAGACCCAGTACTTC. It is translated as CASSPPDDQETQYF.

V gene TRBV7-9 combines with J gene TRBJ1-6, with 7 positions matching TRBD1. Trimming removed 5 bases from V and 6 bases from J; junction bases left unmatched: 7. Germline CDR1 SEHNR, CDR2 FQNEAQ (reference sequence). There are 15 residues in the CDR3. The CDR3 here is CASSRGQNINSPLHF. In DNA, the CDR3 is TGTGCCAGCAGCCGGGGACAGAACATTAATTCACCCCTCCACTTT. Using reference TRBV7-9 and TRBJ1-6 for the parts outside the CDR3, the full variable domain is DTGVSQNPRHKITKRGQNVTFRCDPISEHNRLYWYRQTLGQGPEFLTYFQNEAQLEKSRLLSDRFSAERPKGSFSTLEIQRTEQGDSAMYLCASSRGQNINSPLHFGNGTRLTVT.

The count of this clone is one. The rearrangement uses TRBV9 and TRBJ1-1; 7 bases agree with TRBD1. V dropped 5 bases and J dropped 5; count of bases not matched to a gene: 9. The CDR3 sequence is 14 residues long. The V gene's germline CDR1 is SGDLS and CDR2 YYNGEE. Here the CDR3 DNA reads TGTGCCAGCAGGACAGGGTCCGGGATGACTGAAGCTTTCTTT. Its protein product is CASRTGSGMTEAFF.

J is TRBJ2-1 and V is TRBV6-2 or TRBV6-3, with D possibly TRBD1 on 6 matching bases. V lost 2 bases to trimming and J lost 9 bases, with 17 bases between them. Per the germline V gene, CDR1 is MNHEY and CDR2 is SVGEGT. The CDR3 is 15 amino acids. In DNA, the CDR3 is TGTGCCAGCAGTTACAATCATTTCCAGGGGAGTGAGCAGTTCTTC. Protein sequence: CASSYNHFQGSEQFF.

CDR3 coding DNA: TGTGCCAGCAAAAGAGCTGATTCACCCCTCCACTTT. Encoded protein: CASKRADSPLHF. This chain connects TRBV28 to TRBJ1-6; D remains ambiguous. The CDR3 has 12 residues. Per germline, CDR1 MDHEN and CDR2 SYDVKM. Trimming cost V 7 bases and J 8 bases, with 9 bases left between them.

The V and J genes are TRBV15 and TRBJ1-1; D not certain. V lost 1 base to trimming and J lost 11 bases, with 14 bases between them. The CDR3 spans 13 residues. Looked up from germline, CDR1 is LNHNV and CDR2 is YYDKDF (reference sequence). DNA for the CDR3: TGTGCCACCAGCAGAGGTGAATTAACGGGGGCTTTCTTT. Translating it yields CATSRGELTGAFF.

The CDR3 coding sequence is TGTGCCAGCAGCTTACAGGGATACACTGAAGCTTTCTTT. This translates into CASSLQGYTEAFF. The chain has TRBV7-3 and TRBJ1-1; D is possibly TRBD1 (5 bases). The germline V and J ends were trimmed by 2 bases and 3 bases, with 7 bases remaining between them. CDR1 and CDR2 (germline): SGHTA, FQGTGA. The CDR3 has 13 amino acids.

The chain employs TRBV3-1 (or the pseudogene TRBV3-2) and TRBJ2-7, with D tentatively TRBD1 or TRBD2 (6 bases each). V lost 4 bases to trimming and J lost 1 base, with 14 bases between them. The germline V gene encodes CDR1 LGHDT and CDR2 YNNKEL (reference sequence). The CDR3 runs 15 residues. The CDR3, as DNA: TGTGCCAGCAGCCCGGGGGACATGCTATCCTACGAGCAGTACTTC. It specifies CASSPGDMLSYEQYF.

The V gene is TRBV11-2, the J gene TRBJ1-1; TRBD1 matches at 9 bases. The CDR3 spans 13 residues. V was pared by 5 bases and J by 7 bases, with 5 bases of the junction left unmatched. Germline V gene sequence: CDR1 SGHAT, CDR2 FQNNGV. CDR3 coding DNA: TGTGCCAGCAGCCTTACAGGGGGCAATGAAGCTTTCTTT. The encoded protein is CASSLTGGNEAFF.

This rearrangement joins TRBV27 to TRBJ1-1; tentative D call: TRBD1 (5 bases). The ends were cut back, 4 bases at V and 0 bases at J, with 18 bases in the middle. CDR3 length equals 17 residues. Germline CDR1 reads MNHEY; CDR2 reads SMNVEV (reference sequence). CDR3 region: CASSSLAPLGVNTEAFF. Written as DNA, the CDR3 is TGTGCCAGCAGTTCCCTAGCTCCGCTAGGGGTGAACACTGAAGCTTTCTTT.

The chain links TRBV9 to TRBJ1-5; 7 nucleotides match TRBD1. The CDR3 contains 13 residues. Germline V CDR1 and CDR2: SGDLS, YYNGEE. V was pared by 4 bases and J by 4 bases, with 2 bases of the junction left unmatched. CDR3 region: CASSPGGNQPQHF. The CDR3 region has the DNA TGTGCCAGCAGCCCAGGGGGAAATCAGCCCCAGCATTTT.

This clone has a single count. The chain employs TRBV29-1 and TRBJ2-2; 13 bases match TRBD2. This CDR3 spans 17 amino acids. V trimming: 7 bases; J trimming: 0 bases; junction bases outside the gene matches: 8. Looked up from germline, CDR1 is SQVTM and CDR2 is ANQGSEA. As DNA, the CDR3 is TGCAGCGGATCGTCCGGGACTAGCGGGACGAACACCGGGGAGCTGTTTTTT. The encoded protein is CSGSSGTSGTNTGELFF.

The chain uses TRBV3-1 (or the pseudogene TRBV3-2) and TRBJ1-2, with TRBD1 identical over 9 bases. This CDR3 contains 14 residues. V lost 4 bases, J lost 5 bases, and 5 bases stayed unmatched. Germline CDR1 reads LGHDT; CDR2 reads YNNKEL (reference sequence). The CDR3 spells CASSRGQGRYGYTF. The CDR3 nucleotides read TGTGCCAGCAGCCGCGGACAGGGGAGATATGGCTACACCTTC.

This clone has a handful of counts. The rearrangement links TRBV27 to TRBJ2-7; 7 nucleotides agree with TRBD1. CDR1 and CDR2 from the germline V gene are MNHEY and SMNVEV (reference sequence). The CDR3 covers 13 residues. The V and J ends lost 2 bases and 2 bases, in that order; junction bases with no gene match: 0. The CDR3 DNA is TGTGCCAGCAGTTTACAGGGGGCCTACGAGCAGTACTTC. Protein sequence: CASSLQGAYEQYF.

The rearrangement joins TRBV12-3 or TRBV12-4 to TRBJ1-2, with a tentative D call TRBD1 (5 bases). Deletions cut 3 bases from V and 2 bases from J, with 7 bases between. This CDR3 comprises 13 residues. The CDR3 reads CASSLGRNYGYTF. DNA of the CDR3: TGTGCCAGCAGTTTGGGACGGAACTATGGCTACACCTTC.